The clone carrying this T cell receptor beta chain was seen ten or more times. The antigen remains unidentified. This sample is drawn from a study of human T cells and chemical hapten exposure. Study background: There were weekly diphenylcyclopropenone doses to the scalp for patients throughout the approximately 24-week study.

General study findings and limits: Significantly greater numbers of large CDR3 similarity clusters came from expanded TCRs than from controls.

V lost 7 bases, J lost 7 bases, and 13 bases stayed unmatched. The CDR3 runs 16 residues. Time point indicated: pre-sensitization, week 0. Treatment of the sample: therapeutic diphenylcyclopropenone sensitization with weekly scalp DPC. Those who donated were patients with alopecia, 18 to 70 years of age, and suitable for DPC. Authors' processing steps: Samples held a median of around 100,000 TCRs, range about 23,224–700,000. TCRdb re-analysed the RACE reads in MiXCR, keeping a single row per CDR3 protein. TCRdb, rather than the study authors, made the V and J calls. The sample holds 99,000 or so distinct CDR3 sequences, under 14% seen once.

The sequence was obtained from a woman aged 55-69 years with alopecia areata. Some clones in this sample may be carry-over from other donors' samples. Sequenced here: whole blood, sampled in connection with sensitization to the hapten diphenylcyclopropenone (DPC). The V gene is TRBV5-3, the J gene TRBJ2-1, with 11 nucleotides matching TRBD2. TRBV5-3 is identified as an open reading frame with a role that is uncertain. CDR3 nucleotides: TGTGCCAGATTGATACTAGCGGGGGCCCCCCAGAATGAGCAGTTCTTC. Residues: CARLILAGAPQNEQFF.